This T cell receptor beta chain was captured in a study of blood T cell repertoires in COVID-19. Repertoires were generated with immunoSEQ multiplex PCR, while TCRdb's copy carries only in-frame clones and drops some. This sample has roughly 220,000 clones, with 86% found just once. CDR1 is SGDLS, CDR2 YYNGEE, per germline. The ends lost 3 bases at V and 4 bases at J; junction bases unmatched: 7. This CDR3 is 16 amino acids long. The sequenced sample consisted of PBMCs or T cells enriched from blood (not recorded which). The chain joins TRBV9 to TRBJ1-1; 12 nucleotides line up with TRBD1. This receptor was taken from a woman between 35 and 50 years old with acute COVID-19. The CDR3 protein is CASSGEGQGAGTEAFF. CDR3 coding DNA: TGTGCCAGCAGCGGTGAGGGACAGGGGGCGGGCACTGAAGCTTTCTTT.